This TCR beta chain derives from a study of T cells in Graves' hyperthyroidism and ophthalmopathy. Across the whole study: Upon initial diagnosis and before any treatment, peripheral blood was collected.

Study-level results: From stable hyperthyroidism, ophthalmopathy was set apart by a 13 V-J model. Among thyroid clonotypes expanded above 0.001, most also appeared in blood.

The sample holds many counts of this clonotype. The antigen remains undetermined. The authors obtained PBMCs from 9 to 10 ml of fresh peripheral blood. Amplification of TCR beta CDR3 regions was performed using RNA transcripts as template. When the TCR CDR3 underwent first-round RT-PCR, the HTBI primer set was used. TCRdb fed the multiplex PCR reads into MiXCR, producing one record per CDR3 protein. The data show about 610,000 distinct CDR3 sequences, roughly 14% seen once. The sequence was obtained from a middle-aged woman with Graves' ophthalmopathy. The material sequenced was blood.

The CDR3 protein is CASSLISGEAFF. The DNA for the CDR3 is TGTGCCAGCAGTTTAATCAGTGGTGAAGCTTTCTTT. V usage is TRBV28 and J usage is TRBJ1-1; D unresolved. The CDR3 has 12 amino acids. Germline values: CDR1 MDHEN, CDR2 SYDVKM. V was clipped by 2 bases and J by 7 bases, with 8 bases between them.